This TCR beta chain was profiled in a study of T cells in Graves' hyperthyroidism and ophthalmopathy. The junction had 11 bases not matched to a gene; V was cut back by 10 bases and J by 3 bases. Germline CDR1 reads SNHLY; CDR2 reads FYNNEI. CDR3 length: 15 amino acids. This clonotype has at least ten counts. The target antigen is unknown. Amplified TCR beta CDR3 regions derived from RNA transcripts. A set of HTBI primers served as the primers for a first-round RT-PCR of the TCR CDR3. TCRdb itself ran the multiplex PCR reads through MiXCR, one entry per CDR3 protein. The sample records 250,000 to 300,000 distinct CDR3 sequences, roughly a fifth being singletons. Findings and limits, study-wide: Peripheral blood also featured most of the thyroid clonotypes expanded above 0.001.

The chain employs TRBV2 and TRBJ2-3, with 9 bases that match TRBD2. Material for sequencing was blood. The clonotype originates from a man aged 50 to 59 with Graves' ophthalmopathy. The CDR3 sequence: CANGRGLAGTDTQYF. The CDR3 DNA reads TGTGCCAACGGGAGGGGGCTAGCGGGAACAGATACGCAGTATTTT.